Below, 26 T cell receptor beta chains from the same sample are listed, as sequenced in a study of CXCR3-negative and CXCR3-positive naive CD8 T cells. Study findings and constraints: Hydrophobicity of TRB CDR3s was greater in CXCR3-positive naive cells than in CXCR3-negative naive cells.

Their antigens remain unidentified. The authors made the TRB cDNA libraries by 5' RACE using UMI labels. TCRdb reprocessed the 5' RACE reads, keeping one entry per CDR3 protein, no DNA. The sample data list some 130,000 distinct CDR3 sequences. Material: naive CXCR3+ CD8+ T cells from blood. Subset of the sample: CD45RO-CCR7+CD27+CD95- naive CD8+ T cells expressing CXCR3 (TNR3+). The receptors come from a human donor in good health. Some clones in this sample may be carry-over from other donors' samples.

This chain's CDR3 is CSAIGQGSYGYTF. The V gene is TRBV20-1, the J gene TRBJ1-2; TCRdb names TRBD1, which stays unverified in the absence of DNA. The CDR3 has 13 amino acids. Germline loops: CDR1 DFQATT, CDR2 SNEGSKA (reference sequence).

The chain employs TRBV27 and TRBJ2-5; there is no DNA to check the TCRdb D call of TRBD2. Germline CDR1 reads MNHEY; CDR2 reads SMNVEV (reference sequence). The length of the CDR3 is 15 residues. CDR3 protein: CASSRQREGQETQYF.

The rearrangement uses TRBV29-1 and TRBJ2-5; there is no DNA to check the TCRdb D call of TRBD1. There are 14 residues in the CDR3. Looked up from germline, CDR1 is SQVTM and CDR2 is ANQGSEA. CDR3 region: CSVESLGAGETQYF.

V usage is TRBV12-3 or TRBV12-4 and J usage is TRBJ1-5; TCRdb returns TRBD1, unconfirmable since there is no DNA. This CDR3 spans 14 amino acids. CDR3 in amino acids: CASSSDSRNQPQHF.

The rearrangement joins TRBV7-9 to TRBJ2-1; the D call of TRBD2 rests on TCRdb alone, since no DNA is present to check it. Germline V gene data show CDR1 as SEHNR and CDR2 as FQNEAQ (reference sequence). This CDR3 has 14 residues. The CDR3 is CASSSQTGGGEQFF.

The J gene is TRBJ1-1, the V gene TRBV6-5; TCRdb designates TRBD1, a call that cannot be tested without DNA. Germline V gene lookup returns CDR1 MNHEY and CDR2 SVGAGI. The CDR3 is made up of 14 amino acids. The CDR3 sequence: CASSSMDSYTEAFF.

The rearrangement joins TRBV5-5 to TRBJ2-7; TCRdb returns TRBD2, unconfirmable since there is no DNA. CDR1 is SGHKS, CDR2 YYEKEE, per germline (reference sequence). The CDR3 has 15 residues. Here the CDR3 reads CASSFGGTSGYEQYF.

The chain employs TRBV20-1 and TRBJ2-2. The CDR3 sequence is 13 residues long. The germline gives CDR1 DFQATT, CDR2 SNEGSKA (reference sequence). CDR3 in amino acids: CSARGHHTGELFF.

The chain links TRBV14 to TRBJ1-4; the D call of TRBD1 rests on TCRdb alone, since no DNA is present to check it. CDR1 is SGHDN, CDR2 FVKESK, per germline. CDR3 size: 16 residues. This chain's CDR3 is CASSLFGQTTNEKLFF.

This chain uses TRBV6-5 with TRBJ2-5; the D call from TCRdb, TRBD1, cannot be confirmed without DNA. Germline values: CDR1 MNHEY, CDR2 SVGAGI. The CDR3 contains 15 residues. The CDR3 sequence: CASSSRDTWGETQYF.

V gene TRBV7-3 combines with J gene TRBJ2-7; TCRdb outputs TRBD1, but without DNA this stays unchecked. There are 13 residues in the CDR3. Germline loops: CDR1 SGHTA, CDR2 FQGTGA. CDR3 residues: CASSHGTDYEQYF.

The V gene is TRBV5-4, the J gene TRBJ1-2; no DNA is available, so the TRBD1 call from TCRdb remains unchecked. Germline V gene data show CDR1 as SGHNT and CDR2 as YYREEE (reference sequence). The CDR3 sequence is 15 residues long. CDR3 loop: CASSLMAQGSYGYTF.

V usage is TRBV12-3 or TRBV12-4 and J usage is TRBJ1-1. CDR3 size: 15 residues. The CDR3 loop reads CASSSLGGLGTEAFF.

This chain connects TRBV29-1 to TRBJ1-2. The CDR3 sequence is 12 residues long. Germline values: CDR1 SQVTM, CDR2 ANQGSEA. The CDR3 sequence: CSVGEGEGGYTF. The full variable domain, completed using reference TRBV29-1 and TRBJ1-2, is SAVISQKPSRDICQRGTSLTIQCQVDSQVTMMFWYRQQPGQSLTLIATANQGSEATYESGFVIDKFPISRPNLTFSTLTVSNMSPEDSSIYLCSVGEGEGGYTFGSGTRLTVV.

This chain links TRBV4-3 with TRBJ1-1. Germline CDR1 and CDR2: LGHNA and YSLEER. This CDR3 has 15 residues. The CDR3 loop is CASTPGSRFNIEAFF.

V and J are TRBV29-1 and TRBJ2-7; TCRdb proposes TRBD1, but this gene call is untestable without DNA. Germline V gene sequence: CDR1 SQVTM, CDR2 ANQGSEA. The CDR3 runs to 13 residues. The CDR3 here is CSVEDLGTYEQYF.

CDR3 sequence reads: CSAVAGTGELFF. This chain links TRBV29-1 with TRBJ2-2. Germline V lookup: CDR1 SQVTM, CDR2 ANQGSEA. The CDR3 runs 12 residues.

The rearrangement links TRBV29-1 to TRBJ1-2. CDR1 SQVTM and CDR2 ANQGSEA come from the germline V gene. The CDR3 consists of 12 residues. The CDR3 sequence: CSVFDTHYGYTF.

J is TRBJ1-1 and V is TRBV4-3. Germline V gene sequence: CDR1 LGHNA, CDR2 YSLEER. CDR3 size: 15 residues. The CDR3 is CASSQDKELNTEALF.

This chain joins TRBV14 and TRBJ1-4. The CDR3 runs to 14 residues. Germline CDR1 reads SGHDN; CDR2 reads FVKESK. The CDR3 protein is CASSQDEWGEKLFF.

The chain uses TRBV7-9 and TRBJ2-7; TCRdb's D call of TRBD1 is untestable without DNA. CDR1 SEHNR and CDR2 FQNEAQ come from the germline V gene (reference sequence). The CDR3 loop spans 14 amino acids. CDR3 in amino acids: CASSWDPGGYEQYF. The whole variable domain, filled in from reference TRBV7-9 and TRBJ2-7, reads DTGVSQNPRHKITKRGQNVTFRCDPISEHNRLYWYRQTLGQGPEFLTYFQNEAQLEKSRLLSDRFSAERPKGSFSTLEIQRTEQGDSAMYLCASSWDPGGYEQYFGPGTRLTVT.

This chain joins TRBV20-1 and TRBJ2-1. CDR1 and CDR2 (germline): DFQATT, SNEGSKA (reference sequence). There are 15 residues in the CDR3. The CDR3 loop reads CSASGVAGEDNEQFF.

CDR3 sequence reads: CSPTRRGHQETQYF. The gene calls are TRBV29-1 and TRBJ2-5; TCRdb designates TRBD2, a call that cannot be tested without DNA. The germline CDR1 and CDR2 sequences are SQVTM and ANQGSEA. The CDR3 is made up of 14 amino acids.

The rearrangement joins TRBV29-1 to TRBJ1-2. This CDR3 spans 14 amino acids. Germline CDR1 SQVTM, CDR2 ANQGSEA. This chain's CDR3 is CSVEVVTANYGYTF.

The chain combines TRBV29-1 with TRBJ2-2. The CDR3 consists of 11 residues. The germline V gene has CDR1 SQVTM and CDR2 ANQGSEA. The CDR3 reads CSVENTGELFF.

The rearrangement uses TRBV4-2 and TRBJ2-7. This CDR3 region has 13 residues. Germline CDR1 is LGHNA and CDR2 is YNFKEQ. CDR3 residues: CASSQDLIDEQYF.